Listed here is a single TCR beta chain. Its cognate antigen has yet to be identified. Qualities for individual bases were not recorded, and no much larger clone is one base off. Starting from around 400 ng RNA, TCR libraries were constructed with the Immunoverse kit using molecular barcoded adaptors that cover the alpha/delta and beta/gamma chains. TCR library preparation used the same RNA that went into transcriptome sequencing. An Illumina HiSeq 4000 with 2 x 150 cycles was used to sequence the TCR libraries. As for how the authors treated the data: Using MiXCR, which included quality filtering and error correction, TCR reads were aligned to human V, D, J and C references and then assembled into CDR3 clonotypes. The tcR package in R was used for analysis of clonotype counts and gene usage diversity. For inspection of raw mapping reads, RNA-seq reads were mapped by STAR aligner version 2.5.3a onto GRCh37 of the human genome. IR-seq fastq files were randomly downsampled with Seqtk 1.3 to test the effect of sequencing depth on detected clonotypes. TCRdb cleaned the public reads at Q25 with fastp, built clones with MiXCR and kept in-frame beta chains. Rows are combined by CDR3 protein, so each entry shows the most common genes and DNA. Clone size and V and J calls follow TCRdb, not the original study. The sample records tens of thousands of distinct CDR3 sequences, over 9.5% of which are singletons. The top ten clones comprise roughly 15% of the sample.

These data originate in a study of read filtering for tumor transcriptome and immune sequencing (TCRdb year 2020). About the investigation overall: The cohort consisted of some 17 male and over eleven female patients, with a mean age of roughly 66 years and an age range of roughly 45 to 85. After DNase treatment, whole-transcriptome libraries were prepared using the TruSeq RNA Access Library Prep Kit. TCR-region mapped reads per sample ranged from about 4.05 to 11 million with IR-seq versus only roughly 85 to 1,300 with RNA-seq. Using the same bone marrow samples, the study compared TCR repertoires obtained by targeted immune repertoire sequencing with those obtained by bulk whole-transcriptome sequencing. Under revised international staging, 8 patients fell into R-ISS I, 15 or so into R-ISS II and 6 or 7 into R-ISS III. One main goal was a read-filtering strategy for immune repertoire data, in particular deciding whether clonotypes backed by only one read should be removed. General conclusions and limits of the study: The sorted CD138-negative fraction was composed of a mixed bone marrow immune population rather than of purified T cells. IR-seq captured clonotypes at much higher depth and more reliably than RNA-seq, and smaller IR-seq throughput sufficed to identify most shared clonotypes. The correlation between IR-seq and RNA-seq shared clonotype proportions rose when single-read clonotypes were removed. Single-read clonotypes made up around 82% of clonotypes but around 3.8% of total reads in IR-seq, and over 65% of clonotypes and 44.6% of reads in RNA-seq.

Each patient had bone marrow sampled at the time of active disease. Isolation of bone marrow mononuclear cells was performed by Ficoll-Hypaque density gradient centrifugation. CD138-negative cells were obtained by negative selection after labeling with CD138 magnetic microbeads on a MACS separator, removing myeloma plasma cells. Purity of the isolated cells was checked by flow cytometry on an Attune NxT using CD138 antibodies. TRIzol reagent was used to extract total RNA, which was then quantified with a NanoDrop spectrophotometer. For each patient, the CD138-negative bone marrow sample underwent paired RNA-seq and IR-seq. Trimming takes 5 bases from V and 7 bases from J, and the germline ends sit 17 bases apart. CDR1 LNHDA and CDR2 SQIVND were looked up in the germline V gene (reference sequence). From the cysteine up to the phenylalanine, the CDR3 has a length of 14 residues. Only the CDR3 DNA stays, 42 bases, in frame from base 1.

This receptor was obtained from a donor at least 40 years old with multiple myeloma. The chain uses TRBV19 and TRBJ2-5, with no confident D gene call. Sequenced sample: a population of CD138-negative cells sorted from bone marrow. The sample's cell subset or site label, decoded: bone marrow mononuclear cells depleted of CD138+ plasma/myeloma cells by negative magnetic selection. The sequence in DNA is TGTGCCAGTAGTGTAAGTTGGGTGGCCGGGACCCAGTACTTC. Its amino acids are CASSVSWVAGTQYF.